One and the same sample provided the 9 T cell receptor beta chains below, sequenced in a study of OX40 agonist ivuxolimab in advanced cancers. The assay was immunoSEQ multiplex PCR, and TCRdb's table has in-frame clones only and misses some. Here the sample spans some 100,000 clones, 92% being singletons. The sequencing here drew on CD4+ or CD8+ T cells sorted from blood, taken in a trial of the OX40 agonist ivuxolimab. The receptor source for this set is an adult with an advanced solid tumor such as melanoma, head and neck, liver or kidney cancer.

V is TRBV6-5 and J is TRBJ1-4; D is unclear. The CDR3 is 14 residues long. Trimming stripped 2 bases from V and 4 bases from J, with 8 bases between. Germline V gene sequence: CDR1 MNHEY, CDR2 SVGAGI. CDR3: CASSYRAYNEKLFF. In DNA, the CDR3 is TGTGCCAGCAGTTACAGGGCCTATAATGAAAAACTGTTTTTT.

The chain has TRBV2 and TRBJ2-7, with 7 bases fitting TRBD1. With V trimmed by 7 bases and J by 3 bases, 12 bases remained unmatched. The CDR3 sequence is 15 residues long. Germline V CDR1 and CDR2: SNHLY, FYNNEI. CDR3 protein: CASKRTGDRIYEQYF. The CDR3 DNA is TGTGCCAGCAAAAGAACTGGGGACAGAATCTACGAGCAGTACTTC. Drawing the rest from reference TRBV2 and TRBJ2-7, the complete variable domain is EPEVTQTPSHQVTQMGQEVILRCVPISNHLYFYWYRQILGQKVEFLVSFYNNEISEKSEIFDDQFSVERPDGSNFTLKIRSTKLEDSAMYFCASKRTGDRIYEQYFGPGTRLTVT.

The chain employs TRBV4-1 and TRBJ2-7; 8 positions match TRBD2. The CDR3 extends over 13 amino acids. J lost 5 bases, V lost 2 bases, and 2 bases had no gene match. The germline CDR1 and CDR2 sequences are MGHRA and YSYEKL. The CDR3 loop reads CASSQPGGDEQYF. CDR3 coding DNA: TGCGCCAGCAGCCAACCGGGGGGGGACGAGCAGTACTTC.

The chain has TRBV4-1 and TRBJ2-5; 9 positions match TRBD1. The CDR3 has 14 residues. Germline V gene data show CDR1 as MGHRA and CDR2 as YSYEKL. V lost 4 bases and J lost 4; bases outside the gene matches: 4. Here the CDR3 DNA reads TGCGCCAGCAGCCGAGGGACAGGGAGAGAGACCCAGTACTTC. It is translated as CASSRGTGRETQYF.

This chain connects TRBV4-2 to TRBJ1-2; D is uncertain. CDR1 and CDR2 (germline): LGHNA, YNFKEQ. The length of the CDR3 is 15 residues. The ends were cut back, 1 base at V and 8 bases at J, with 17 bases in the middle. This CDR3 reads CASSQASGLSYGYTF. The CDR3 DNA follows: TGTGCCAGCAGCCAAGCGTCCGGGCTATCGTACGGCTACACCTTC.

The chain is built from TRBV27 and TRBJ2-1; D may be TRBD1 or TRBD2 (6 bases each). Trimming took 3 bases from V and 5 from J, leaving 11 bases between them. Germline V gene data show CDR1 as MNHEY and CDR2 as SMNVEV (reference sequence). The CDR3 loop spans 14 amino acids. CDR3 DNA: TGTGCCAGCAGTTTCAACGGGGGCAACAATGAGCAGTTCTTC. Its translation is CASSFNGGNNEQFF.

This clone was seen once. The chain links TRBV29-1 to TRBJ2-4; D is possibly TRBD1 (5 bases). This CDR3 has 13 amino acids. Trimming removed 1 base at V and 7 bases at J, with 11 bases between. Germline-derived CDR1 and CDR2 are SQVTM and ANQGSEA. CDR3 loop: CSVEGPRDNIQYF. For the CDR3, the DNA is TGCAGCGTTGAAGGACCCAGGGATAACATTCAGTACTTC. The full variable domain, completed using reference TRBV29-1 and TRBJ2-4, is SAVISQKPSRDICQRGTSLTIQCQVDSQVTMMFWYRQQPGQSLTLIATANQGSEATYESGFVIDKFPISRPNLTFSTLTVSNMSPEDSSIYLCSVEGPRDNIQYFGAGTRLSVL.

The V gene is TRBV2, the J gene TRBJ2-7; perhaps TRBD2 as D (6 bases). The CDR3 is 15 residues long. The germline V gene has CDR1 SNHLY and CDR2 FYNNEI. The germline V and J ends were trimmed by 9 bases and 3 bases, with 21 bases remaining between them. The CDR3 sequence: CARLKTGTPGYEQYF. CDR3 coding DNA: TGTGCCAGGCTTAAGACCGGGACTCCAGGCTACGAGCAGTACTTC. The full variable domain, with the rest looked up from reference TRBV2 and TRBJ2-7, is EPEVTQTPSHQVTQMGQEVILRCVPISNHLYFYWYRQILGQKVEFLVSFYNNEISEKSEIFDDQFSVERPDGSNFTLKIRSTKLEDSAMYFCARLKTGTPGYEQYFGPGTRLTVT.

The chain links TRBV6-5 to TRBJ2-3, with D possibly matching TRBD2 (6 bases). This CDR3 has 16 amino acids. Germline CDR1 reads MNHEY; CDR2 reads SVGAGI. Trimming removed 0 bases at V and 2 bases at J, with 12 bases between. CDR3 region: CASSYSSSDVTDTQYF. CDR3 DNA: TGTGCCAGCAGTTACTCGTCTAGCGATGTCACAGATACGCAGTATTTT.